Sequencing of this T cell receptor (beta chain) was carried out in a study of blood T cell repertoires in COVID-19. Germline V lookup: CDR1 MDHEN, CDR2 SYDVKM. There are 13 residues in the CDR3. Trimming removed 8 bases from V and 5 bases from J; junction bases left unmatched: 6. As processed by the authors: Amplification of reference gene primers was used by the study to estimate nucleated cell counts. Profiling relied on immunoSEQ multiplex PCR, and the TCRdb table lists in-frame clones only, not all of them. That table furnishes V, J and clone size, whereas the DNA furnished D and trimming. The sample gives roughly 150,000 clones, roughly 80% of which show up once; about 0.58% is in the top ten.

The sequencing sample was made of peripheral blood. V gene TRBV28 combines with J gene TRBJ1-2, with 9 bases matching TRBD1. The clonotype was recovered from a man aged 55 to 70 with acute or convalescent COVID-19. Written as DNA, the CDR3 is TGTGCCAGCCACACAGGGGGCTGGTATGGCTACACCTTC. It is translated as CASHTGGWYGYTF.